Following are 25 T cell receptor beta chains from one sample sequenced in a study of blood T cells in healthy people across ages. Sample-barcoded 5' priming and a J-beta primer mix drove a second PCR of roughly 6 to 12 cycles. From the 5' RACE reads, TCRdb called clonotypes with MiXCR, one entry per CDR3 protein. The sample lists 1.4 million to 1.5 million distinct CDR3 sequences; roughly 40% were seen once. The sequencing input was blood. These receptors were taken from a woman under 30 in good health.

This clonotype occurred a few times. V and J are TRBV5-1 and TRBJ2-5; possibly TRBD1 or TRBD2 for D (5 bases each). The J call is doubtful: the DNA matches TRBJ2-7 better. CDR1 SGHRS and CDR2 YFSETQ come from the germline V gene. The CDR3 covers 15 residues. CDR3 nucleotide sequence: TGCGCCAGCAGCCCGAACGGGGCCCTACTTTACGAGCAGTACTTC. Its translation: CASSPNGALLYEQYF.

This clonotype was counted a few times. The CDR3 DNA follows: TGTGCCAGCAGCCCCGACTTAGATACGCAGTATTTT. This encodes CASSPDLDTQYF. The rearrangement links TRBV4-2 to TRBJ2-3; D not resolved. V was clipped by 4 bases and J by 5 bases, with 7 bases between them. The germline CDR1 and CDR2 sequences are LGHNA and YNFKEQ. CDR3 length: 12 residues.

This clonotype showed up many times. The V call is TRBV6-6, the J call TRBJ2-3; D ambiguous. There are 13 residues in the CDR3. CDR1 and CDR2 from the germline V gene are MNHNY and SVGAGI (reference sequence). Trimming shortened V by 2 bases and J by 2 bases, and 5 bases separated the two germline ends. The CDR3: CASSYSFTDTQYF. The DNA for the CDR3 is TGTGCCAGCAGTTACAGCTTCACAGATACGCAGTATTTT.

The gene calls are TRBV2 and TRBJ1-1; D remains unclear. CDR1 and CDR2 from the germline V gene are SNHLY and FYNNEI. The CDR3 loop spans 13 amino acids. Trimming cost V 7 bases and J 0 bases, with 9 bases left between them. CDR3 protein: CASTAPLNTEAFF. The DNA for the CDR3 is TGTGCCAGCACAGCTCCTTTGAACACTGAAGCTTTCTTT.

The J gene is TRBJ2-1, the V gene TRBV18; 8 nucleotides agree with TRBD1. The junction had 5 bases not matched to a gene; V was cut back by 5 bases and J by 2 bases. The length of the CDR3 is 15 residues. In germline, CDR1 is KGHSH, CDR2 LQKENI. CDR3 DNA: TGTGCCAGCTCATCCAGGGACAGGCCCTACAATGAGCAGTTCTTC. This gives the protein CASSSRDRPYNEQFF.

The chain employs TRBV2 and TRBJ1-2; perhaps TRBD1 as D (5 bases). The V and J ends lost 0 bases and 8 bases respectively, with 13 bases between them. Looked up from germline, CDR1 is SNHLY and CDR2 is FYNNEI. This CDR3 is built from 14 residues. Here the CDR3 reads CASSEAGPRDGYTF. Written as DNA, the CDR3 is TGTGCCAGCAGTGAAGCGGGCCCCAGGGACGGCTACACCTTC. The full variable domain, in which reference TRBV2 and TRBJ1-2 provide the parts outside the CDR3, is EPEVTQTPSHQVTQMGQEVILRCVPISNHLYFYWYRQILGQKVEFLVSFYNNEISEKSEIFDDQFSVERPDGSNFTLKIRSTKLEDSAMYFCASSEAGPRDGYTFGSGTRLTVV.

This clonotype was seen only a few times. The rearrangement links TRBV5-1 to TRBJ1-2, with TRBD1 identical over 8 bases. The CDR3 covers 14 residues. V dropped 0 bases and J dropped 8; count of bases not matched to a gene: 6. Germline loops: CDR1 SGHRS, CDR2 YFSETQ. The CDR3 region has the DNA TGCGCCAGCAGCTTGGCCCCAGGGGGCAACGGCTACACCTTC. Its protein product is CASSLAPGGNGYTF.

This chain joins TRBV12-3 or TRBV12-4 and TRBJ2-3; tentatively, D is TRBD2 (5 bases). The CDR3 spans 13 residues. V lost 7 bases and J lost 14, with 22 bases in between. The CDR3 DNA follows: TGTGCCAGCAACCCAATGTTGAGCGGCAACTCGTATTTT. Its translation: CASNPMLSGNSYF.

The chain couples TRBV10-3 to TRBJ2-7; D remains unclear. V gave up 4 bases and J gave up 0 bases, with 13 bases separating them. The CDR3 is 15 residues long. The germline V gene encodes CDR1 ENHRY and CDR2 SYGVKD. The DNA for the CDR3 is TGTGCCATCAGTGGGAAACCGGGCAGCTCCTACGAGCAGTACTTC. The encoded protein is CAISGKPGSSYEQYF.

This clonotype was observed a handful of times. The genes are TRBV12-3 or TRBV12-4 and TRBJ2-3; the match to TRBD2 covers 10 bases. Trimming cost V 7 bases and J 6 bases; bases outside gene matches: 7. This CDR3 has 14 residues. The CDR3 nucleotides read TGTGCCAGCACTAGCGGGGGAAGATCTGATACGCAGTATTTT. This encodes CASTSGGRSDTQYF.

This clonotype was recorded once. The CDR3 DNA reads TGTGCCAGCAGCTCGGCAGGGGTTCCGGACGAGCAGTACTTC. Its protein is CASSSAGVPDEQYF. The chain is built from TRBV6-5 and TRBJ2-7, with a weak D call TRBD1 (6 bases). The CDR3 runs 14 residues. Trimming cost V 6 bases and J 5 bases, with 17 bases left between them. Germline V gives CDR1 MNHEY, CDR2 SVGAGI.

This clonotype was seen a few times. The chain joins TRBV6-6 to TRBJ2-5; D perhaps matches TRBD1 (5 bases). Germline lookup yields CDR1 MNHNY and CDR2 SVGAGI (reference sequence). The CDR3 is 14 residues long. Between the trimmed V and J ends, which lost 2 bases and 0 bases, there was a span of 7 bases. The CDR3 spells CASSYDRYQETQYF. The CDR3 DNA reads TGTGCCAGCAGTTACGACAGATACCAAGAGACCCAGTACTTC.

The gene calls are TRBV5-1 and TRBJ2-7; 9 nucleotides match TRBD2. CDR1 is SGHRS and CDR2 is YFSETQ in the germline V gene. The CDR3 loop spans 17 amino acids. Trimming took 0 bases from V and 5 from J; bases not matched to a gene: 12. CDR3 residues: CASSLGGTLAGNHEQYF. CDR3 sequence (DNA): TGCGCCAGCAGCTTGGGGGGGACGCTAGCGGGAAACCACGAGCAGTACTTC.

This chain connects TRBV4-1 to TRBJ2-1; either TRBD1 or TRBD2 may supply D (6 bases each). Trimming cost V 6 bases and J 1 base, with 16 bases left between them. This CDR3 region has 16 residues. Germline CDR1 is MGHRA and CDR2 is YSYEKL. CDR3 nucleotides: TGCGCCAGCAGGCCCCGGGGGCCTTTTTCCTACAATGAGCAGTTCTTC. This translates into CASRPRGPFSYNEQFF.

The chain couples TRBV25-1 to TRBJ2-6; D call uncertain. The ends were cut back, 2 bases at V and 0 bases at J, with 8 bases in the middle. From germline, CDR1 is MGHDK and CDR2 SYGVNS. There are 16 residues in the CDR3. CDR3 sequence (DNA): TGTGCCAGCAGTGAAGGATGGAGCTCTGGGGCCAACGTCCTGACTTTC. Amino acids: CASSEGWSSGANVLTF.

For this clonotype: Mismatch with germline at one junction end may stem from a read error. The J gene is TRBJ2-7, the V gene TRBV7-2, with 13 positions matching TRBD2. This CDR3 spans 16 amino acids. CDR1 and CDR2 from the germline V gene are SGHTA and FQGNSA. CDR3 in DNA: TGTGCCAGCAGCTTAGCTCGGACTAGCGGGAGTTACGAGCGGTACTTC. It specifies CASSLARTSGSYERYF.

This clonotype occurred a few times. The chain employs TRBV5-1 and TRBJ2-1; D gene ambiguous. CDR3 length: 13 amino acids. Germline CDR1 and CDR2: SGHRS and YFSETQ. V lost 4 bases, J lost 4 bases, and 9 bases lay in between. The CDR3 bases are TGCGCCAGCAGCGCTTACAGTTACAATGAGCAGTTCTTC. It codes for CASSAYSYNEQFF.

This clonotype appeared a few times. The rearrangement uses TRBV25-1 and TRBJ1-4; D not certain. The CDR3 extends over 15 amino acids. Germline V gene lookup returns CDR1 MGHDK and CDR2 SYGVNS. Trimming shortened V by 7 bases and J by 7 bases, and 19 bases separated the two germline ends. DNA of the CDR3: TGTGCCAGCACCCGAGGAGGGCCCAATGGTGAAAAACTGTTTTTT. It specifies CASTRGGPNGEKLFF.

The chain joins TRBV6-6 to TRBJ1-1, with 9 bases identical to TRBD1. Germline values: CDR1 MNHNY, CDR2 SVGAGI (reference sequence). Trimming cost V 2 bases and J 9 bases; bases outside gene matches: 10. This CDR3 is built from 15 residues. The CDR3 DNA follows: TGTGCCAGCAGTTACCCTCACAGGGGGCAGTCACAAGCTTTCTTT. Translation gives CASSYPHRGQSQAFF.

V usage is TRBV3-1 and J usage is TRBJ1-2; TRBD1 agrees at 8 bases. V was clipped by 3 bases and J by 8 bases; unmatched bases: 5. CDR3 size: 13 residues. CDR1 and CDR2 (germline): LGHDT, YNNKEL (reference sequence). CDR3 sequence (DNA): TGTGCCAGCAGCCACGGACAGGGTGGCGGCTACACCTTC. Its protein product is CASSHGQGGGYTF.

The chain links TRBV20-1 to TRBJ1-2; D may be TRBD1 (6 bases). Germline CDR1 reads DFQATT; CDR2 reads SNEGSKA (reference sequence). Between the trimmed V and J ends, which lost 3 bases and 2 bases, there was a span of 13 bases. The length of the CDR3 is 14 residues. The DNA for the CDR3 is TGCAGTGCTAGTTTCGGGGGCCAGAACTATGGCTACACCTTC. Translated: CSASFGGQNYGYTF.

The chain combines TRBV3-1 with TRBJ2-1; D not resolved. The V gene's germline CDR1 is LGHDT and CDR2 YNNKEL (reference sequence). The V end lost 3 bases, the J end lost 8 bases, and 11 bases lay between the germline ends. The CDR3 extends over 13 amino acids. The CDR3 sequence: CASSQFSGDEQFF. In DNA form, the CDR3 reads TGTGCCAGCAGCCAGTTTAGTGGGGATGAGCAGTTCTTC.

The chain links TRBV18 to TRBJ1-6; perhaps TRBD1 as D (6 bases). The V end lost 6 bases, the J end lost 8 bases, and 11 bases lay between the germline ends. The CDR3 runs to 13 residues. The germline CDR1 and CDR2 sequences are KGHSH and LQKENI. The CDR3, as DNA: TGTGCCAGCTCCCCGAACAGGGATTCACCCCTCCACTTT. This translates into CASSPNRDSPLHF.

V is TRBV2 and J is TRBJ2-7, with a weak D call TRBD1 (5 bases). This CDR3 has 12 residues. Germline V gives CDR1 SNHLY, CDR2 FYNNEI. V was trimmed by 8 bases and J by 4 bases, leaving 12 bases between them. CDR3 loop: CASVQEAYEQYF. In DNA, the CDR3 is TGTGCCAGCGTACAGGAAGCGTACGAGCAGTACTTC.

In its sample, this clonotype was seen a few times. CDR3: CATSRLSGTEYGYTF. CDR3 in DNA: TGTGCCACCAGCCGACTTTCCGGGACAGAGTATGGCTACACCTTC. The chain has TRBV15 and TRBJ1-2; TRBD1 aligns across 7 bases. CDR1 and CDR2 (germline): LNHNV, YYDKDF (reference sequence). The CDR3 spans 15 residues. Trimming took 5 bases from V and 5 from J; bases not matched to a gene: 11. Full variable domain (missing parts from reference TRBV15 and TRBJ1-2): DAMVIQNPRYQVTQFGKPVTLSCSQTLNHNVMYWYQQKSSQAPKLLFHYYDKDFNNEADTPDNFQSRRPNTSFCFLDIRSPGLGDTAMYLCATSRLSGTEYGYTFGSGTRLTVV.